The text below deals with one T cell receptor (beta chain). After removal of 6 bases from V and 3 bases from J, the junction contained 9 bases not matched to a gene. This CDR3 region has 16 residues. The data are from a study of CD8 T cells in Susac syndrome. In blood CD8+ and CD4+ T cells, TCR beta underwent sequencing. Negative isolation yielded the CD8+ and CD4+ T cells, while FACS enriched the TEMRA cells. RNA was extracted with the RNeasy kit, and a quantity of roughly 0.45 to 1 ug was reverse transcribed using random hexamers. TCRdb processed the immunoSEQ multiplex PCR reads anew with MiXCR; each CDR3 protein has one entry. The data contain around 160,000 distinct CDR3 sequences, approximately 95% of them singletons.

The chain links TRBV12-3 or TRBV12-4 to TRBJ2-5, with TRBD2 matching 11 bases. Material: CD4+ T cells from PBMCs. This clonotype was sampled from a human donor with multiple sclerosis. The CDR3, as DNA: TGTGCCAGCAGCCCTCGCGGGACTAGCGGAAAAGAGACCCAGTACTTC. Protein sequence: CASSPRGTSGKETQYF.